This T cell receptor beta chain originates from a study of OX40 agonist ivuxolimab in advanced cancers. Study-wide results and caveats: Both CD4+ and CD8+ T cell populations in blood had undergone clonal expansion by week 6 at 0.1 to 3.0 mg/kg. In general, CD8+ T cells held more expanded clones than CD4+ did, on average.

Libraries were prepared by immunoSEQ multiplex PCR; TCRdb keeps only in-frame clonotypes and omits some of them. The sample includes about 100,000 clones, 80% to 95% of them seen just once. Germline lookup yields CDR1 MDHEN and CDR2 SYDVKM. The V segment lost 5 bases and the J segment 4 bases; nucleotides outside the gene matches: 8. The CDR3 is made up of 15 amino acids. It was autoimmune disease history or systemic immunosuppression that excluded patients. Regarding this clone: Its antigen is unidentified.

This TCR derives from an adult with an advanced solid tumor such as melanoma, head and neck, liver or kidney cancer. This chain links TRBV28 with TRBJ2-7, with 10 bases that match TRBD2. The sample was CD4+ or CD8+ T cells sorted from blood, taken in a trial of the OX40 agonist ivuxolimab. DNA of the CDR3: TGTGCCAGCAGTCTAGCGGGAGACGTCGGGTACGAGCAGTACTTC. It codes for CASSLAGDVGYEQYF.